What follows are 20 T cell receptor beta chains derived from one specimen sequenced in a study of blood T cell repertoires in COVID-19 (dated by TCRdb to about 2020). The library was generated by the immunoSEQ multiplex PCR assay. This is the immuneACCESS table as TCRdb keeps it, with only in-frame sequences that have V and J called. A part of the clones is gone; compared with another copy, unresolved V genes explain less than half, and the rest is unexplained. This sample holds about 160,000 clones; 83% were observed only once. Nearly 4.5% of the sample is in the top ten clones. The sequencing sample was made of PBMCs or T cells enriched from blood (not recorded which). Source of these receptors: a woman in her fifties or sixties who had recovered from COVID-19.

This sequence joins TRBV5-1 and TRBJ1-2, with D possibly matching TRBD1 (6 bases). The CDR3 length is 13 residues. V lost 5 bases and J lost 8, with 16 bases in between. From germline, CDR1 is SGHRS and CDR2 YFSETQ. This CDR3 is CASSQSGAVGYTF. The CDR3 DNA sequence: TGCGCCAGCAGTCAGTCAGGGGCCGTCGGCTACACCTTC.

The chain links TRBV5-4 to TRBJ1-6; D is unclear. CDR1 is SGHNT and CDR2 is YYREEE in the germline V gene (reference sequence). V was clipped by 0 bases and J by 5 bases, with 9 bases between them. The CDR3 sequence is 15 residues long. The CDR3: CASSLDGPNNSPLHF. In DNA form, the CDR3 reads TGTGCCAGCAGCTTGGATGGGCCCAATAATTCACCCCTCCACTTT.

The chain is built from TRBV30 and TRBJ2-7; perhaps TRBD1 as D (5 bases). Germline lookup yields CDR1 GTSNPN and CDR2 SVGIG (reference sequence). The CDR3 runs 13 residues. Trimming left V 0 bases short and J 6 bases short, with 12 bases between. The CDR3 DNA reads as TGTGCCTGGAGTGTACAGGTGTCGGGCGAGCAGTACGTC. Protein product: CAWSVQVSGEQYV.

The chain carries TRBV5-1 and TRBJ1-1; TRBD1 matches at 10 bases. J gave up 6 bases and V 0 bases, and 8 bases lay outside the gene matches. From germline, CDR1 is SGHRS and CDR2 YFSETQ. This CDR3 is built from 16 residues. The CDR3 nucleotides are TGCGCCAGCAGCTTGGCGACAGGGGGCAATATTGCTGAAGCTTTCTTT. Translation: CASSLATGGNIAEAFF.

V is TRBV7-3 and J is TRBJ2-2; 8 bases line up with TRBD2. Trimming removed 5 bases from V and 4 bases from J; junction bases left unmatched: 9. This CDR3 has 16 amino acids. Germline-derived CDR1 and CDR2 are SGHTA and FQGTGA. The CDR3 spells CASSPGGQGTTGELFF. CDR3 in DNA: TGTGCCAGCAGCCCGGGGGGGCAGGGGACCACCGGGGAGCTGTTTTTT.

The genes are TRBV12-3 or TRBV12-4 and TRBJ1-4, with a weak D call TRBD1 (6 bases). The V gene lost 6 bases and the J gene lost 8 bases, with 13 bases spanning the gap. The CDR3 has 13 amino acids. In DNA, the CDR3 is TGTGCCAGCAGCAGACAGGTTAACGAAAAACTGTTTTTT. The encoded protein is CASSRQVNEKLFF.

This chain connects TRBV19 to TRBJ2-3; D perhaps matches TRBD2 (7 bases). V gave up 3 bases and J gave up 3 bases, with 19 bases separating them. Looked up from germline, CDR1 is LNHDA and CDR2 is SQIVND (reference sequence). The CDR3 length is 17 residues. Written as DNA, the CDR3 is TGTGCCAGTAGTATTTCGGTTTCGGCGGGGGCTACAGATACGCAGTATTTT. It translates to CASSISVSAGATDTQYF.

The chain couples TRBV19 to TRBJ1-6; tentative D call: TRBD1 (6 bases). Germline CDR1 reads LNHDA; CDR2 reads SQIVND (reference sequence). Trimming stripped 5 bases from V and 7 bases from J, with 12 bases between. This CDR3 region has 14 residues. The CDR3: CASSADRSNSPLHF. The CDR3 bases are TGTGCCAGTAGTGCCGACAGGTCCAATTCACCCCTCCACTTT.

This clone was observed a few times. The V and J genes are TRBV6-6 and TRBJ1-6; 7 nucleotides match TRBD1. Trimming took 0 bases from V and 10 from J; bases not matched to a gene: 6. CDR1 is MNHNY, CDR2 SVGAGI, per germline (reference sequence). The CDR3 has 15 residues. The CDR3 DNA follows: TGTGCCAGCAGTTACTCCGAGGTAGGGGGCTCACCCCTCCACTTT. Translated, it gives CASSYSEVGGSPLHF.

This clone turned up a few times. The chain combines TRBV6-5 with TRBJ1-4; tentative D call: TRBD1 (5 bases). Per germline, CDR1 MNHEY and CDR2 SVGAGI. V lost 0 bases and J lost 7, with 15 bases in between. CDR3 size: 16 residues. CDR3 nucleotide sequence: TGTGCCAGCAGTTACTCGAGGTCAGGGTGGAGTGAAAAACTGTTTTTT. Amino acids: CASSYSRSGWSEKLFF.

The gene calls are TRBV5-4 and TRBJ1-1; tentatively, D is TRBD1 (6 bases). Germline V gene data show CDR1 as SGHNT and CDR2 as YYREEE (reference sequence). Between the trimmed V and J ends, which lost 5 bases and 4 bases, there was a span of 15 bases. The CDR3 consists of 14 residues. CDR3 nucleotides: TGTGCCAGCAGTAACAGGGAGGGGGGCACTGAAGCTTTCTTT. The encoded protein is CASSNREGGTEAFF. Combining the CDR3 with reference TRBV5-4 and TRBJ1-1 gives the whole variable domain ETGVTQSPTHLIKTRGQQVTLRCSSQSGHNTVSWYQQALGQGPQFIFQYYREEENGRGNFPPRFSGLQFPNYSSELNVNALELDDSALYLCASSNREGGTEAFFGQGTRLTVV.

The rearrangement joins TRBV5-1 to TRBJ2-3; possibly TRBD1 for D (6 bases). V lost 0 bases and J lost 4, with 12 bases in between. This CDR3 contains 15 residues. CDR1 and CDR2 (germline): SGHRS, YFSETQ. CDR3: CASSLERPGADTQYF. The CDR3 region has the DNA TGCGCCAGCAGCTTGGAACGGCCAGGGGCAGATACGCAGTATTTT.

This clone showed up just once. This chain joins TRBV9 and TRBJ1-6; D unresolved. Germline assignment: CDR1 SGDLS and CDR2 YYNGEE. The CDR3 consists of 15 residues. V dropped 3 bases and J dropped 7 bases, with 14 bases sitting between them. The CDR3 is CASSGSGNSNSPLHF. The CDR3 DNA reads as TGTGCCAGCAGCGGATCCGGGAATTCCAATTCACCCCTCCACTTT.

As concerns this clone: This same CDR3 is encoded by further DNA sequences in the sample. CDR3 region: CASSPRQGTYEQYV. The CDR3 nucleotides are TGTGCCAGCTCTCCTCGACAGGGAACCTACGAGCAGTACGTC. This chain uses TRBV18 with TRBJ2-7; 7 bases match TRBD1. The CDR3 is 14 amino acids. The V gene's germline CDR1 is KGHSH and CDR2 LQKENI. With 6 bases clipped from V and 2 bases from J, the junction kept 7 bases outside the gene matches.

The chain carries TRBV5-4 and TRBJ1-2, with 8 nucleotides matching TRBD1. The V gene's germline CDR1 is SGHNT and CDR2 YYREEE (reference sequence). With 6 bases clipped from V and 2 bases from J, the junction kept 6 bases outside the gene matches. The CDR3 has 14 residues. The CDR3 reads CASTGTGFNYGYTF. CDR3 coding DNA: TGTGCCAGCACCGGGACAGGATTCAACTATGGCTACACCTTC.

The J gene is TRBJ2-3, the V gene TRBV7-6, with D maybe TRBD2 (6 bases). Germline V CDR1 and CDR2: SGHVS, FNYEAQ. Trimming took 5 bases from V and 1 from J, leaving 16 bases between them. The CDR3 length is 16 residues. The CDR3 protein is CASSLAGGVGTDTQYF. The CDR3 DNA sequence: TGTGCCAGCAGCCTTGCTGGCGGGGTAGGCACAGATACGCAGTATTTT.

The chain combines TRBV2 with TRBJ1-2; no definite D call. CDR1 and CDR2 (germline): SNHLY, FYNNEI. Between the trimmed V and J ends, which lost 6 bases and 3 bases, there was a span of 14 bases. CDR3 length equals 14 residues. The CDR3 coding sequence is TGTGCCAGCAGCCCTTCTGGTAGCGACTATGGCTACACCTTC. This encodes CASSPSGSDYGYTF. Variable domain in full (rest from reference TRBV2 and TRBJ1-2): EPEVTQTPSHQVTQMGQEVILRCVPISNHLYFYWYRQILGQKVEFLVSFYNNEISEKSEIFDDQFSVERPDGSNFTLKIRSTKLEDSAMYFCASSPSGSDYGYTFGSGTRLTVV.

The CDR3 spells CASSLAAILSGNTIYF. DNA of the CDR3: TGTGCCAGCAGCTTAGCAGCCATCCTCTCTGGAAACACCATATATTTT. The rearrangement joins TRBV7-9 to TRBJ1-3; no definite D call. The V end lost 0 bases, the J end lost 0 bases, and 9 bases lay between the germline ends. Germline loops: CDR1 SEHNR, CDR2 FQNEAQ (reference sequence). This CDR3 has 16 residues.

CDR3 nucleotides: TGTGCCAGCAGTGAAGGGACAGGGTGGATCGGGGAGCTGTTTTTT. It translates to CASSEGTGWIGELFF. The chain is built from TRBV2 and TRBJ2-2, with 8 bases that match TRBD1. The CDR3 extends over 15 amino acids. Germline lookup yields CDR1 SNHLY and CDR2 FYNNEI. The junction had 5 bases not matched to a gene; V was cut back by 1 base and J by 7 bases.

The DNA of the CDR3 is TGCGCCAGCGCCGACGGGTTATATAGCAATCAGCCCCAGCATTTT. As protein: CASADGLYSNQPQHF. The V and J genes are TRBV4-3 and TRBJ1-5; no definite D call. CDR3 length equals 15 residues. Between the trimmed V and J ends, which lost 8 bases and 0 bases, there was a span of 14 bases. Germline CDR1 LGHNA, CDR2 YSLEER.